These 29 T cell receptor beta chains came from one sample sequenced in a study of regulatory T cells in long-lasting Graves disease. Time point meaning: newly diagnosed GD, antithyroid drugs for less than 3 months. Preparation of the TCR library used RNA extracted from PBMCs. Arm-PCR of CDR3 regions and iRepertoire HTBI primers were the basis on which TCR beta libraries were built. TCRdb reprocessed the multiplex PCR reads with MiXCR, giving one entry per CDR3 protein. The sample holds 400,000 to 550,000 distinct CDR3 sequences, less than 20% seen once. The same data also contributed to another study, on T cells in Graves' hyperthyroidism and ophthalmopathy.

The starting material was peripheral blood mononuclear cells (PBMCs), obtained at new diagnosis, from a patient treated with antithyroid drugs. These receptors were collected from a woman aged 30 to 39 with Graves disease.

A few counts support this clonotype. CDR3 residues: CASSLIGGGGREAFF. The CDR3 DNA sequence: TGTGCCAGCAGCTTAATTGGGGGAGGGGGTCGGGAAGCTTTCTTT. The rearrangement uses TRBV7-3 and TRBJ1-1; TRBD1 might be the D (6 bases). This CDR3 comprises 15 residues. The germline V gene has CDR1 SGHTA and CDR2 FQGTGA. V was clipped by 1 base and J by 8 bases, with 17 bases between them.

This clonotype came up many times. The rearrangement links TRBV30 to TRBJ2-3; 9 nucleotides agree with TRBD2. The CDR3 length is 15 residues. Germline V gives CDR1 GTSNPN, CDR2 SVGIG (reference sequence). V shed 1 base and J 3 bases; nucleotides not matched to a gene: 5. The CDR3 region is CAWSGASGKTDTQYF. CDR3 in DNA: TGTGCCTGGAGTGGTGCTAGCGGGAAGACAGATACGCAGTATTTT.

This clonotype was picked up many times. V gene TRBV7-6 combines with J gene TRBJ2-3; 14 bases fit TRBD2. The CDR3 loop spans 16 amino acids. The ends lost 1 base at V and 7 bases at J; junction bases unmatched: 4. Germline CDR1 and CDR2: SGHVS and FNYEAQ. CDR3 bases: TGTGCCAGCAGCTTAGAAGGGACTAGCGGGAGTAATACGCAGTATTTT. This gives the protein CASSLEGTSGSNTQYF.

This clonotype turned up a few times. J is TRBJ2-3 and V is TRBV13; TRBD2 aligns across 8 bases. Germline loops: CDR1 PRHDT, CDR2 FYEKMQ (reference sequence). The CDR3 length is 16 residues. Germline trimming cut 2 bases from V and 2 bases from J; bases unmatched to any gene: 6. The CDR3 reads CASSLYLAGVTDTQYF. The CDR3 DNA follows: TGTGCCAGCAGCTTATACCTAGCGGGTGTCACAGATACGCAGTATTTT.

This clonotype was seen repeatedly, ten times or more. CDR3 nucleotide sequence: TGTGCCAGCAGCTTAGCGTGGACTAGCGGGATCCAAGAGACCCAGTACTTC. Amino acid sequence: CASSLAWTSGIQETQYF. The genes are TRBV7-2 and TRBJ2-5; TRBD2 aligns across 12 bases. The trim removed 0 bases at V and 1 base at J, leaving 3 bases unmatched. Looked up from germline, CDR1 is SGHTA and CDR2 is FQGNSA. This CDR3 has 17 amino acids.

This clonotype was seen many times. The genes are TRBV12-3 or TRBV12-4 and TRBJ2-1, with D uncertain. The V gene lost 7 bases and the J gene lost 1 base, with 17 bases spanning the gap. The CDR3 loop spans 16 amino acids. The CDR3 protein is CASTPGSAESYNEQFF. DNA of the CDR3: TGTGCCAGCACCCCGGGTTCTGCGGAGTCCTACAATGAGCAGTTCTTC.

V and J are TRBV13 and TRBJ2-7; 14 bases map to TRBD2. The V and J ends lost 1 base and 2 bases, in that order; junction bases with no gene match: 7. The CDR3 sequence is 18 residues long. Germline V lookup: CDR1 PRHDT, CDR2 FYEKMQ (reference sequence). CDR3 nucleotides: TGTGCCAGCAGCTTAGAAGTGGGACTAGCGGGAGTCACCTACGAGCAGTACTTC. Translated: CASSLEVGLAGVTYEQYF.

There are many counts of this clonotype. This rearrangement joins TRBV11-2 to TRBJ2-5, with TRBD2 matching 8 bases. Trimming removed 2 bases from V and 4 bases from J; junction bases left unmatched: 21. There are 20 residues in the CDR3. CDR1 and CDR2 (germline): SGHAT, FQNNGV. The CDR3 nucleotides are TGTGCCAGCAGCTTAAGAGGGACTAGTCTTGGCTTGGAGTCGCGAGAGACCCAGTACTTC. Amino acids: CASSLRGTSLGLESRETQYF.

The chain joins TRBV7-9 to TRBJ1-2, with a possible D match to TRBD1 (5 bases). V was shortened by 5 bases and J by 7 bases, with 17 bases between the two germline ends. CDR1 is SEHNR, CDR2 FQNEAQ, per germline (reference sequence). CDR3 length equals 14 residues. The CDR3 spells CASSLGGVTSGYTF. The DNA for the CDR3 is TGTGCCAGCAGCCTGGGGGGAGTGACTAGTGGCTACACCTTC.

On this clonotype itself: A far larger clone is one base from this, pointing to a likely read error. The chain couples TRBV7-8 to TRBJ2-7; TRBD1 agrees at 10 bases. The CDR3 spans 14 residues. Germline CDR1 and CDR2: SGHVS and FQNEAQ. With 5 bases clipped from V and 6 bases from J, the junction kept 7 bases outside the gene matches. The CDR3 loop is CASSRRTGGAEQYF. The CDR3 DNA reads as TGTGCCAGCAGCCGCCGGACAGGGGGAGCCGAGCAGTACTTC.

This clonotype was counted at least ten times. This chain links TRBV20-1 with TRBJ2-7, with TRBD1 matching 9 bases. The CDR3 length is 14 residues. Germline lookup yields CDR1 DFQATT and CDR2 SNEGSKA (reference sequence). V gave up 5 bases and J gave up 0 bases; unmatched junction bases: 5. As DNA, the CDR3 is TGCAGTGCTGGGACAGGGAGAAGCTCCTACGAGCAGTACTTC. This codes for CSAGTGRSSYEQYF.

This clonotype was counted only a few times. The V call is TRBV15, the J call TRBJ2-1, with D tentatively TRBD1 (5 bases). This CDR3 has 15 amino acids. Trimming took 0 bases from V and 9 from J, leaving 15 bases between them. The germline gives CDR1 LNHNV, CDR2 YYDKDF (reference sequence). The CDR3: CATSRDSAGSGEQFF. CDR3 DNA: TGTGCCACCAGCAGAGATTCGGCAGGGTCGGGTGAGCAGTTCTTC.

A note on this clonotype: A far more abundant clone sits one base away, making this likely a read error. This chain links TRBV30 with TRBJ2-3; no reliable D call. The J call may be incorrect, as the DNA end agrees better with TRBJ2-7. This CDR3 is built from 12 residues. CDR1 and CDR2 from the germline V gene are GTSNPN and SVGIG (reference sequence). The CDR3 DNA sequence: TGTGCCCGGAGCGAGAGGACCTACGAGCAGTACTTC. Translating it yields CARSERTYEQYF.

The CDR3 spells CATSRVRDGRRAGELFF. The CDR3 DNA is TGTGCCACCAGCAGAGTGAGGGACGGGAGGAGGGCCGGGGAGCTGTTTTTT. The chain uses TRBV15 and TRBJ2-2; 7 nucleotides match TRBD2. From germline, CDR1 is LNHNV and CDR2 YYDKDF (reference sequence). This CDR3 is built from 17 residues. The junction had 11 bases not matched to a gene; V was cut back by 1 base and J by 6 bases.

This clonotype was recorded at least ten times. The rearrangement joins TRBV28 to TRBJ2-1; 7 bases line up with TRBD2. The CDR3 has 13 residues. After removal of 3 bases from V and 8 bases from J, the junction contained 4 bases not matched to a gene. Germline-derived CDR1 and CDR2 are MDHEN and SYDVKM. The CDR3 reads CASSFSGRDEQFF. In nucleotides, the CDR3 is TGTGCCAGCAGTTTTAGTGGGAGGGATGAGCAGTTCTTC.

This clonotype was seen only a few times. The chain has TRBV10-2 and TRBJ2-7; 12 bases are a match to TRBD1. Germline CDR1 reads WSHSY; CDR2 reads SAAADI. After removal of 6 bases from V and 4 bases from J, the junction contained 7 bases not matched to a gene. The CDR3 has 15 residues. As DNA, the CDR3 is TGCGCCAGCAGGCCGGGACAGGGGGCGCGGTACGAGCAGTACTTC. Translated: CASRPGQGARYEQYF.

At least ten counts were recorded for this clonotype. The rearrangement uses TRBV11-3 and TRBJ2-5; D remains ambiguous. Germline lookup yields CDR1 SGHNT and CDR2 YENEEA. V was pared by 1 base and J by 1 base, with 10 bases between. This CDR3 contains 15 residues. CDR3 region: CASSLGVASQETQYF. Here the CDR3 DNA reads TGTGCCAGCAGCTTAGGCGTCGCCAGCCAAGAGACCCAGTACTTC.

In nucleotides, the CDR3 is TGTGCCTGGAGTAGGGTGGGTAGCAATCAGCCCCAGCATTTT. Protein product: CAWSRVGSNQPQHF. The rearrangement uses TRBV30 and TRBJ1-5; D not resolved. This CDR3 spans 14 amino acids. The germline CDR1 and CDR2 sequences are GTSNPN and SVGIG (reference sequence). V was shortened by 2 bases and J by 0 bases, with 8 bases between the two germline ends.

As regards this clonotype: A much larger clone is a single base away; this may be a read error. The chain joins TRBV3-1 to TRBJ2-1, with D unresolved. Per germline, CDR1 LGHDT and CDR2 YNNKEL (reference sequence). The CDR3 loop spans 11 amino acids. Deletions cut 2 bases from V and 6 bases from J, with 2 bases between. CDR3 amino acids: CASSQINEQFF. The CDR3 DNA reads TGTGCCAGCAGCCAAATCAATGAGCAGTTCTTC.

This chain joins TRBV4-1 and TRBJ2-3; 7 nucleotides agree with TRBD2. Unmatched junction bases numbered 10, after V lost 0 bases and J lost 4 bases. This CDR3 contains 17 residues. CDR1 and CDR2 from the germline V gene are MGHRA and YSYEKL. The chain's CDR3 is CASSQDSLARGADTQYF. The CDR3 nucleotides read TGCGCCAGCAGCCAAGACTCACTAGCGAGAGGAGCAGATACGCAGTATTTT.

This chain uses TRBV24-1 with TRBJ2-3, with TRBD2 identical over 8 bases. V lost 1 base, J lost 4 bases, and 12 bases stayed unmatched. Germline V gene sequence: CDR1 KGHDR, CDR2 SFDVKD. This CDR3 region has 18 residues. This CDR3 is CATSDFSERAGVSDTQYF. The DNA of the CDR3 is TGTGCCACCAGTGATTTCTCCGAGCGAGCGGGAGTTTCAGATACGCAGTATTTT.

This clonotype was picked up many times. The chain joins TRBV6-5 to TRBJ2-2, with D perhaps TRBD2 (6 bases). CDR3 size: 16 residues. The V end lost 0 bases, the J end lost 7 bases, and 15 bases lay between the germline ends. CDR1 is MNHEY, CDR2 SVGAGI, per germline. CDR3 residues: CASSYSDVGAGGELFF. CDR3 nucleotides: TGTGCCAGCAGTTACTCCGATGTGGGAGCGGGCGGGGAGCTGTTTTTT.

The sample holds a few counts of this clonotype. Being one base from a much bigger clone, this may be a read error. The conserved phenylalanine or tryptophan normally closing the CDR3 is absent here, so this likely arose from a read error. The gene calls are TRBV12-3 or TRBV12-4 and TRBJ2-1; 13 bases fit TRBD2. The closer fit of TRBJ2-5 to the DNA end suggests the J call may be wrong. The CDR3 sequence is 15 residues long. The DNA of the CDR3 is TGTGCCAGCAGAGACGGGACTAGCGGGGAAGAGACCCAGTACCTC. Protein: CASRDGTSGEETQYL.

This clonotype was observed many times. The rearrangement joins TRBV2 to TRBJ1-1; D might be TRBD1 (6 bases). Trimming stripped 4 bases from V and 5 bases from J, with 20 bases between. In germline, CDR1 is SNHLY, CDR2 FYNNEI. This CDR3 region has 16 residues. CDR3 amino acids: CASSGPSGGPRTEAFF. The CDR3 coding sequence is TGTGCCAGCAGTGGCCCCAGCGGGGGGCCTAGGACTGAAGCTTTCTTT. Together with reference TRBV2 and TRBJ1-1, the CDR3 gives the full variable domain: EPEVTQTPSHQVTQMGQEVILRCVPISNHLYFYWYRQILGQKVEFLVSFYNNEISEKSEIFDDQFSVERPDGSNFTLKIRSTKLEDSAMYFCASSGPSGGPRTEAFFGQGTRLTVV.

A remark on this clonotype: The junction departs from germline at one end; a sequencing error may be responsible. The DNA for the CDR3 is TGTGCCAGCTCCCGACGGGGGGTCTCGGAAGGACGCGAGAAGTACTTC. Translating gives CASSRRGVSEGREKYF. The chain carries TRBV18 and TRBJ2-7, with TRBD2 matching 7 bases. Germline CDR1 KGHSH, CDR2 LQKENI. This CDR3 comprises 16 residues. The entire variable domain, with the rest obtained from reference TRBV18 and TRBJ2-7, is as follows: NAGVMQNPRHLVRRRGQEARLRCSPMKGHSHVYWYRQLPEEGLKFMVYLQKENIIDESGMPKERFSAEFPKEGPSILRIQQVVRGDSAAYFCASSRRGVSEGREKYFGPGTRLTVT.

Ten or more counts support this clonotype. The chain recombines TRBV27 with TRBJ1-6; 7 bases are a match to TRBD1. CDR3 length equals 15 residues. V gave up 0 bases and J gave up 9 bases; unmatched junction bases: 5. Per the germline V gene, CDR1 is MNHEY and CDR2 is SMNVEV (reference sequence). CDR3 amino acids: CASSLSWDSSSPLHF. For the CDR3, the DNA is TGTGCCAGCAGTTTATCATGGGACAGTTCTTCACCCCTCCACTTT.

This clonotype appeared a few times. V gene TRBV3-1 combines with J gene TRBJ2-5; perhaps TRBD2 as D (5 bases). This CDR3 spans 15 amino acids. V dropped 1 base and J dropped 2 bases, with 11 bases sitting between them. Germline-derived CDR1 and CDR2 are LGHDT and YNNKEL (reference sequence). In DNA, the CDR3 is TGTGCCAGCAGCCAAGTCGACGGGAAACAAGAGACCCAGTACTTC. Amino acid sequence: CASSQVDGKQETQYF.

V and J are TRBV9 and TRBJ1-6; no clear D. The CDR3 contains 15 residues. V lost 0 bases and J lost 9, with 13 bases in between. Looked up from germline, CDR1 is SGDLS and CDR2 is YYNGEE. The CDR3 nucleotides are TGTGCCAGCAGCGTAGATCGGGGAGGGCTTTCACCCCTCCACTTT. Its protein is CASSVDRGGLSPLHF.

In its sample, this clonotype was seen a few times. The genes are TRBV3-1 and TRBJ2-7; D is unresolved. V was clipped by 11 bases and J by 4 bases, with 12 bases between them. Per the germline V gene, CDR1 is LGHDT and CDR2 is YNNKEL (reference sequence). The CDR3 is 11 residues long. CDR3 sequence: CAAKGSYEQYF. CDR3 in DNA: TGTGCCGCCAAAGGCAGTTACGAGCAGTACTTC.